Listed below are T cell receptor beta chains from one sample, sequenced in a study of CD8 T cells in ankylosing spondylitis. TCRdb fed the 5' RACE reads into MiXCR, producing one record per CDR3 protein. The table lists under 450,000 distinct CDR3 sequences, 20% of them singletons, with about an eighth in the top ten. The sample consisted of blood, either unsorted or a sorted T cell fraction (not recorded which). The receptors shown here come from a male donor with ankylosing spondylitis or in good health (not recorded which). Both conserved end residues are part of each CDR3. The D gene is left open where the match is weak. Rows give clone size only sometimes, using once, few, many, or a class for an expanded clone.

length | D | J | size | V | DNA | CDR3
14 | . | TRBJ2-7 | few | TRBV20-1 | TGCAGTGCTAGGCCCCGGGACCAGCCCTACGAGCAGTACTTC | CSARPRDQPYEQYF
14 | . | TRBJ2-7 | . | TRBV28 | TGTGCCAGCAGTTTAAGGGCAGAGACCTACGAGCAGTACTTC | CASSLRAETYEQYF
14 | . | TRBJ2-2 | few | TRBV5-1 | TGCGCCAGCAGCTTCGGGCTAGAGGCCGGGGAGCTGTTTTTT | CASSFGLEAGELFF
18 | TRBD1 | TRBJ2-3 | . | TRBV6-1 | TGTGCCAGCAGGGTCGACAGGGGGCTCGACACTGGTTTGGATACGCAGTATTTT | CASRVDRGLDTGLDTQYF
13 | TRBD1 | TRBJ2-7 | . | TRBV20-1 | TGCAGTGCTAGAGATGTGGCAGGGGGCGAGCAGTACTTC | CSARDVAGGEQYF
15 | TRBD1 | TRBJ1-1 | . | TRBV10-3 | TGTGCCATCAGCGAGCGGGGGACAGGGCGCACTGAAGCTTTCTTT | CAISERGTGRTEAFF
16 | TRBD1 | TRBJ2-1 | few | TRBV7-6 | TGTGCCAGCGCAGAGACAGGGATTTCCTCCTACAATGAGCAGTTCTTC | CASAETGISSYNEQFF
13 | . | TRBJ2-7 | many | TRBV18 | TGTGCCAGCAGCCCCCCTGAGGGCTACGAGCAGTACTTC | CASSPPEGYEQYF
15 | TRBD2 | TRBJ2-7 | . | TRBV11-2 | TGTGCCAGCAGCCGTAGCGGGGGGGCCGGTGACGAGCAGTACTTC | CASSRSGGAGDEQYF
14 | . | TRBJ2-1 | many | TRBV12-3/TRBV12-4 | TGTGCCAGCAGTTCTCCGGGACTGGTGGGTGAGCAGTTCTTC | CASSSPGLVGEQFF
14 | . | TRBJ2-6 | few | TRBV24-1 | TGTGCCACCAGTGAATCGTCTGGGGCCAACGTCCTGACTTTC | CATSESSGANVLTF
18 | TRBD1 | TRBJ2-1 | . | TRBV11-1 | TGTGCCAGCACCCCCCGGACAGGGGGCCCTTTTCTCTACAATGAGCAGTTCTTC | CASTPRTGGPFLYNEQFF
13 | . | TRBJ1-2 | . | TRBV20-1 | TGCAGTGCTAGAGATCCCGGAGTCCATGGCTACACCTTC | CSARDPGVHGYTF
12 | . | TRBJ1-1 | few | TRBV6-5 | TGTGCCGCTCTACGGGGCGCGACTGAAGCTTTCTTT | CAALRGATEAFF
16 | . | TRBJ2-2 | few | TRBV2 | TGTGCCAGCAGGCAAGCGAGGACCGTGAACACCGGGGAGCTGTTTTTT | CASRQARTVNTGELFF
18 | TRBD1 | TRBJ2-1 | few | TRBV4-1 | TGCGCCAGCAGCCAAGAAGCTCCCCCATCGGACAGGTACAATGAGCAGTTCTTC | CASSQEAPPSDRYNEQFF
14 | . | TRBJ2-1 | many | TRBV29-1 | TGCAGCGTTGAGGCGGGGGCGCTCGGGGATGAGCAGTTCTTC | CSVEAGALGDEQFF
13 | . | TRBJ2-1 | . | TRBV4-1 | TGCGCCAGCAGACCTCCGAGCTACAATGAGCAGTTCTTC | CASRPPSYNEQFF
16 | . | TRBJ2-2 | . | TRBV12-3/TRBV12-4 | TGTGCCAGCAGTCCACCCCGGGACAAGAACACCGGGGAGCTGTTTTTT | CASSPPRDKNTGELFF
14 | TRBD1 | TRBJ2-1 | few | TRBV9 | TGTGCCAGCAGCGACACAGACAGGGCGTCTGAGCAGTTCTTC | CASSDTDRASEQFF
14 | . | TRBJ1-5 | few | TRBV4-1 | TGCGCCAGCAGCCAGACACAGGGCTATCAGCCCCAGCATTTT | CASSQTQGYQPQHF
17 | . | TRBJ2-2 | few | TRBV5-1 | TGCGCCAGCAGTCCTCGGGGTGGGCCCCAGAGCACCGGGGAGCTGTTTTTT | CASSPRGGPQSTGELFF
12 | . | TRBJ2-7 | many | TRBV12-3/TRBV12-4 | TGTGCCAGCAGTTTGGCAGGGAACGAGCAGTACTTC | CASSLAGNEQYF
15 | . | TRBJ2-7 | . | TRBV6-1 | TGTGCCAGCAGTGAAGCCCTAGGGGGGGCCTACGAGCAGTACTTC | CASSEALGGAYEQYF
15 | . | TRBJ2-3 | few | TRBV4-1 | TGCGCCAGCAGCCATGGTACAGGGAGTACAGATACGCAGTATTTT | CASSHGTGSTDTQYF
15 | TRBD1 | TRBJ2-7 | . | TRBV7-9 | TGTGCCAGCAGCCCGGGCGACAGGGGGCAATACGAGCAGTACTTC | CASSPGDRGQYEQYF
15 | . | TRBJ2-5 | . | TRBV2 | TGTGCCAGCAGTGAAATGCCAGGGAGCCAAGAGACCCAGTACTTC | CASSEMPGSQETQYF
14 | . | TRBJ2-3 | few | TRBV5-5 | TGTGCCAGCAGCCCACCGACCAGATCAGATACGCAGTATTTT | CASSPPTRSDTQYF
14 | TRBD2 | TRBJ2-1 | few | TRBV20-1 | TGCAGTGCTAGAGTACTAGCGGACTACAATGAGCAGTTCTTC | CSARVLADYNEQFF
13 | . | TRBJ2-7 | few | TRBV5-4 | TGTGCCAGCAGCTTGGCCTGGGGGGACGAGCAGTACTTC | CASSLAWGDEQYF
16 | . | TRBJ2-3 | few | TRBV12-3/TRBV12-4 | TGTGCCAGCAGTCTGACTTCGGGAGCGGGCACAGATACGCAGTATTTT | CASSLTSGAGTDTQYF
15 | TRBD2 | TRBJ2-7 | few | TRBV20-1 | TGCAGTGCTAGAGATATAGCGGGGTCGCTCTACGAGCAGTACTTC | CSARDIAGSLYEQYF
11 | . | TRBJ2-7 | many | TRBV12-3/TRBV12-4 | TGTGCCAGTGGGGTGAGTTGGGAGCAGTACTTC | CASGVSWEQYF
13 | . | TRBJ2-1 | . | TRBV14 | TGTGCCAGCAGCCAAGGACAGGACAATGAGCAGTTCTTC | CASSQGQDNEQFF
12 | . | TRBJ2-7 | few | TRBV4-1 | TGCGCCAGCAGCCAAGATTCGATGCAGCAGTACTTC | CASSQDSMQQYF
15 | TRBD1 | TRBJ2-1 | . | TRBV20-1 | TGCAGTGCTAGGCTGACAGGGACCTTGGACAATGAGCAGTTCTTC | CSARLTGTLDNEQFF
14 | . | TRBJ2-7 | few | TRBV28 | TGTGCCAGCAGTCCCACCGGAGAGACATACGAGCAGTACTTC | CASSPTGETYEQYF
14 | . | TRBJ1-4 | . | TRBV6-1 | TGTGCCAGCAGTGAATCGGGAACTAATGAAAAACTGTTTTTT | CASSESGTNEKLFF
15 | TRBD1 | TRBJ1-1 | few | TRBV2 | TGTGCCAGCATAACGACCGGGACAGGAGGGTTGGGAGCTTTCTTT | CASITTGTGGLGAFF
14 | . | TRBJ1-2 | . | TRBV3-1 | TGTGCCAGAAGCCAAGATCTGGATCCCTATGGCTACACCTTC | CARSQDLDPYGYTF
15 | TRBD1 | TRBJ2-3 | . | TRBV29-1 | TGCAGCGTTGAGGGGACAGAGAATAGCACAGATACGCAGTATTTT | CSVEGTENSTDTQYF
15 | . | TRBJ1-1 | . | TRBV4-1 | TGCGCCAGCAGCCAAGATCTGGCAGGGGTTGTTGAAGCTTTCTTT | CASSQDLAGVVEAFF
15 | TRBD1 | TRBJ2-3 | few | TRBV7-8 | TGTGCCAGCAGCACCCCCGGACAGGGAGCAGATACGCAGTATTTT | CASSTPGQGADTQYF
16 | . | TRBJ2-4 | . | TRBV20-1 | TGCAGTGCGACCGGGACCCCAAGATTAGCCAAAAACATTCAGTACTTC | CSATGTPRLAKNIQYF
13 | TRBD1 | TRBJ2-7 | . | TRBV28 | TGTGCTACCCGGACAGGCTTAACCTACGAGCAGTACTTC | CATRTGLTYEQYF
14 | . | TRBJ1-5 | . | TRBV29-1 | TGCAGCGTCGCCGAGTGGGGGCCGAATCAGCCCCAGCATTTT | CSVAEWGPNQPQHF
15 | . | TRBJ2-1 | few | TRBV29-1 | TGCAGCGTCTTATGGGCCCTGACTGGGTATAGTGAGCAGTTCTTC | CSVLWALTGYSEQFF
15 | . | TRBJ1-5 | few | TRBV4-1 | TGCGCCAGCAGCCAGGCCGGAAGGGGCAATCAGCCCCAGCATTTT | CASSQAGRGNQPQHF
16 | . | TRBJ1-4 | many | TRBV6-1 | TGTGCCAGCAGTCCCTTCGATAAGTCAGCTAATGAAAAACTGTTTTTT | CASSPFDKSANEKLFF
15 | . | TRBJ2-2 | . | TRBV7-9 | TGTTCCAGCGGCTCCGCGGGGGCCCCTCTCGGGGAGCTGTTTTTT | CSSGSAGAPLGELFF